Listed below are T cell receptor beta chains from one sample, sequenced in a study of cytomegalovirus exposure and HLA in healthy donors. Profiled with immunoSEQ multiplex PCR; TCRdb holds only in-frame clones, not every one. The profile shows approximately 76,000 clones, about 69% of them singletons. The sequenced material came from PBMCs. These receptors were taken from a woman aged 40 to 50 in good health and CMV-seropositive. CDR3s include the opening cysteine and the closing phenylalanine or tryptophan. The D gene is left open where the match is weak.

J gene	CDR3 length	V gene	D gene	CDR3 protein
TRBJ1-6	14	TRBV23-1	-	CARLPGFYNSPLHF
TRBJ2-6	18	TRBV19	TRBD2	CASSLTSYSPSGANVLTF
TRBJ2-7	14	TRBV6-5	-	CASSLTGPEREQYF
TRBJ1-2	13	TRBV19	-	CASSIGREGGYTF
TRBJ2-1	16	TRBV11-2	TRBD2	CASSLQPGLAGYEQFF
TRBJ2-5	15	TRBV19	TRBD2	CASSVTSGSGETQYF
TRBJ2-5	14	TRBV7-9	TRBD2	CASSESGREETQYF
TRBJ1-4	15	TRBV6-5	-	CASRSGGGGNEKLFF
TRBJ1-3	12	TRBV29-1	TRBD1	CSVRGQGNTIYF
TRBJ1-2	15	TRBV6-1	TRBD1	CASNKQGPLNYGYTF
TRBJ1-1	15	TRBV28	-	CASSLRGLGRTEAFF
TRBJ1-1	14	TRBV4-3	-	CASSQERGGTEAFF
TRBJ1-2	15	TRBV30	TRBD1	CAWTKRDRSAYGYTF
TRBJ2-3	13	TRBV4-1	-	CASSQEQADTQYF
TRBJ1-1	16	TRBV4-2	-	CASSQTVGLTNTEAFF
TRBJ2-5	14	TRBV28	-	CASSFGGRQETQYF